This entry is about one T cell receptor beta chain. The antigen is undetermined. Researchers prepared the TCRbeta library using unique molecular identifiers, the study reports. TCRdb independently ran MiXCR on the PCR reads; one entry per CDR3 protein. Altogether about 240,000 distinct CDR3 sequences are present, 25% being singletons, with the ten largest covering roughly 2.6%. Trimming took off 4 bases at V and 8 bases at J, with 10 bases between the two ends. The CDR3 loop spans 11 amino acids. Germline values: CDR1 DFQATT, CDR2 SNEGSKA (reference sequence). These data belong to a study of T-cell reconstitution after alpha-beta-depleted transplantation in children. Notes on the study in general: Several hundred expanded graft clones reportedly gave rise to the alpha-beta T cells present about two months after transplant.

Sequencing used PBMCs, obtained before TCRalphabeta/CD19-depleted stem cell transplant. The receptor's source is a girl between 2 and 10 years old with Fanconi anemia, due to receive a stem cell transplant. The J gene is TRBJ2-3, the V gene TRBV20-1; D might be TRBD1 or TRBD2, each matching 5 bases. CDR3 region: CSAMLRGTQYF. As DNA, the CDR3 is TGCAGTGCTATGTTGAGGGGTACGCAGTATTTT.